This entry lists 30 T cell receptor beta chains sequenced from one sample in a study of vaccination and CD4 T cells after COVID-19. Sequencing of the DNA from cultured CD4+ T cells was carried out with the Oncomine TCR Beta short-read assay. TCRdb processed the PCR reads anew with MiXCR; each CDR3 protein has one entry. The data show under 20,000 distinct CDR3 sequences, with more than 70% seen just once and roughly 15% held by the top ten. No antigen has been identified for these receptors. Treatment denoted: approximately nine-day PBMC culture with coronavirus spike peptide pools or control peptides (ViraFEST assay). The sequences come from CD4+ T cells from blood, cultured in vitro, collected after SARS-CoV-2 vaccination. The receptors derive from a human donor who received a COVID-19 vaccine.

The chain has TRBV19 and TRBJ1-3; TRBD1 matches at 10 bases. V shed 6 bases, J shed 2 bases, and the junction held 19 bases outside the gene matches. From germline, CDR1 is LNHDA and CDR2 SQIVND (reference sequence). This CDR3 has 20 amino acids. The DNA for the CDR3 is TGTGCCAGTAGGCCTGACCCGGGACAGGGGTATGTCGGGGCTGGAAACACCATATATTTT. This translates into CASRPDPGQGYVGAGNTIYF.

The genes are TRBV12-3 or TRBV12-4 and TRBJ2-2; D gene ambiguous. V lost 7 bases and J 1 base, leaving 4 bases between the germline ends. The CDR3 contains 12 residues. CDR3 residues: CASIRNTGELFF. Written as DNA, the CDR3 is TGTGCCAGCATCCGGAACACCGGGGAGCTGTTTTTT.

The genes are TRBV27 and TRBJ1-6; possible D gene TRBD1, 6 bases. Germline CDR1 reads MNHEY; CDR2 reads SMNVEV (reference sequence). This CDR3 region has 18 residues. V was clipped by 2 bases and J by 0 bases, with 14 bases between them. Here the CDR3 reads CASSLRLQGSSYNSPLHF. CDR3 DNA: TGTGCCAGCAGTTTAAGGTTGCAGGGGAGCTCCTATAATTCACCCCTCCACTTT.

This chain links TRBV2 with TRBJ1-5, with D perhaps TRBD1 (5 bases). The CDR3 consists of 13 residues. CDR1 SNHLY and CDR2 FYNNEI come from the germline V gene. Trimming pared 6 bases from V and 4 bases from J, leaving 10 bases between. CDR3 DNA sequence: TGTGCCAGCAGGAGGGACGGAAATCAGCCCCAGCATTTT. The encoded protein is CASRRDGNQPQHF.

This sequence joins TRBV7-9 and TRBJ1-6; the D is unclear. The CDR3 covers 12 residues. Germline V lookup: CDR1 SEHNR, CDR2 FQNEAQ (reference sequence). The ends were cut back, 5 bases at V and 7 bases at J, with 6 bases in the middle. DNA for the CDR3: TGTGCCAGCAGCCCACAGAATTCACCCCTCCACTTT. Translated: CASSPQNSPLHF.

V and J are TRBV30 and TRBJ1-2, with TRBD1 matching over 8 bases. Germline CDR1 is GTSNPN and CDR2 is SVGIG (reference sequence). This CDR3 has 13 residues. J lost 6 bases, V lost 5 bases, and 8 bases had no gene match. DNA of the CDR3: TGTGCCTGGGGGGACAGGAGTTTCCATGGCTACACCTTC. Translated, it gives CAWGDRSFHGYTF.

The J gene is TRBJ1-1, the V gene TRBV6-1; 9 bases line up with TRBD1. The CDR3 totals 15 residues. Germline V CDR1 and CDR2: MNHNS, SASEGT. V was pared by 10 bases and J by 2 bases, with 11 bases of the junction left unmatched. The DNA of the CDR3 is TGTGCCATTTCCCGGGACAGGGCAGGAAACACTGAAGCTTTCTTT. Translated: CAISRDRAGNTEAFF.

V usage is TRBV7-9 and J usage is TRBJ1-1, with TRBD1 matching 11 bases. J lost 5 bases, V lost 5 bases, and 16 bases had no gene match. The CDR3 sequence is 18 residues long. Germline V lookup: CDR1 SEHNR, CDR2 FQNEAQ (reference sequence). CDR3 nucleotides: TGTGCCAGCAGCGCGAAATACCGGACAGGGGGCGCGGGGACTGAAGCTTTCTTT. Its translation: CASSAKYRTGGAGTEAFF.

This clonotype was picked up one time. The CDR3, as DNA: TGCAGTGCTAGATTTGTTGAGAACACTGAAGCTTTCTTT. Amino acid sequence: CSARFVENTEAFF. This rearrangement joins TRBV20-1 to TRBJ1-1; no reliable D call. Germline assignment: CDR1 DFQATT and CDR2 SNEGSKA (reference sequence). V lost 2 bases and J lost 1, with 8 bases in between. The CDR3 consists of 13 residues.

The chain joins TRBV27 to TRBJ2-7; no clear D gene. The CDR3 sequence is 14 residues long. CDR1 is MNHEY and CDR2 is SMNVEV in the germline V gene (reference sequence). V was shortened by 2 bases and J by 2 bases, with 10 bases between the two germline ends. The CDR3 reads CASSLAEDAYEQYF. The DNA of the CDR3 is TGTGCCAGCAGTTTAGCCGAGGACGCCTACGAGCAGTACTTC.

This clonotype occurred a few times. The CDR3 region has the DNA TGTGCCATAAGACAGGTCGTCAATCAGCCCCAGCATTTT. It translates to CAIRQVVNQPQHF. The chain couples TRBV7-2 to TRBJ1-5; D is possibly TRBD1 (6 bases). From germline, CDR1 is SGHTA and CDR2 FQGNSA. With 10 bases removed from V and 3 bases from J, the gap between germline ends came to 13 bases. CDR3 length: 13 residues.

The V call is TRBV5-1, the J call TRBJ2-2; unclear D gene. CDR1 and CDR2 (germline): SGHRS, YFSETQ. There are 13 residues in the CDR3. The germline V and J ends were trimmed by 5 bases and 1 base, with 6 bases remaining between them. This CDR3 is CASRDGNTGELFF. CDR3 DNA sequence: TGCGCCAGCAGGGACGGGAACACCGGGGAGCTGTTTTTT.

This clonotype was detected once. The V call is TRBV15, the J call TRBJ1-2; D may be TRBD1 (5 bases). The length of the CDR3 is 13 residues. The V end was cut by 4 bases, the J end by 4 bases, with 10 bases between. Germline V gene lookup returns CDR1 LNHNV and CDR2 YYDKDF (reference sequence). The CDR3 DNA follows: TGTGCCACCAGCAAGGGCGGGGGCTATGGCTACACCTTC. As protein: CATSKGGGYGYTF.

In this sample, this clonotype turned up a few times. The gene calls are TRBV19 and TRBJ2-3; no firm D call. The germline V and J ends were trimmed by 5 bases and 3 bases, with 12 bases remaining between them. Germline CDR1 reads LNHDA; CDR2 reads SQIVND (reference sequence). The CDR3 totals 14 residues. Written as DNA, the CDR3 is TGTGCCAGTAGTTCCGGCCCCTGGACAGATACGCAGTATTTT. Protein: CASSSGPWTDTQYF.

V usage is TRBV12-3 or TRBV12-4 and J usage is TRBJ1-5, with D perhaps TRBD1 (5 bases). The CDR3 spans 14 residues. V gave up 5 bases and J gave up 0 bases, with 8 bases separating them. The CDR3 loop reads CASSVDNSNQPQHF. CDR3 in DNA: TGTGCCAGCAGTGTGGACAATAGCAATCAGCCCCAGCATTTT.

This sequence joins TRBV10-3 and TRBJ2-5; no firm D call. The CDR3 sequence is 15 residues long. The V end lost 0 bases, the J end lost 5 bases, and 13 bases lay between the germline ends. Germline lookup yields CDR1 ENHRY and CDR2 SYGVKD. CDR3 region: CAISESSEMRETQYF. As DNA, the CDR3 is TGTGCCATCAGTGAGTCTTCGGAGATGAGGGAGACCCAGTACTTC.

The CDR3 region has the DNA TGCAGTGCTAGCCAGGGGAATAACTATGGCTACACCTTC. Protein product: CSASQGNNYGYTF. V gene TRBV20-1 combines with J gene TRBJ1-2, with D perhaps matching TRBD1 (6 bases). The CDR3 runs to 13 residues. Germline values: CDR1 DFQATT, CDR2 SNEGSKA (reference sequence). Trimming removed 3 bases from V and 1 base from J, with 9 bases in between.

The chain combines TRBV2 with TRBJ1-1, with D possibly being TRBD1 (6 bases). Germline values: CDR1 SNHLY, CDR2 FYNNEI. This CDR3 is built from 13 residues. The V end lost 6 bases, the J end lost 1 base, and 9 bases lay between the germline ends. The CDR3 protein is CASRTGRNTEAFF. CDR3 coding DNA: TGTGCCAGCAGAACAGGGCGGAACACTGAAGCTTTCTTT.

The table lists this clonotype with a count of one. The rearrangement uses TRBV20-1 and TRBJ2-1, with 15 bases aligning to TRBD2. Trimming at V came to 6 bases and at J to 5 bases, leaving 11 bases not matched to a gene. The CDR3 totals 17 residues. The germline gives CDR1 DFQATT, CDR2 SNEGSKA (reference sequence). Written as DNA, the CDR3 is TGCAGTGCGCAGCCGGGACTAGCGGGGGGTCGGAACAATGAGCAGTTCTTC. Protein sequence: CSAQPGLAGGRNNEQFF.

The sample holds a few counts of this clonotype. The chain employs TRBV20-1 and TRBJ1-2; 7 bases agree with TRBD1. This CDR3 has 12 amino acids. Per germline, CDR1 DFQATT and CDR2 SNEGSKA (reference sequence). V lost 3 bases to trimming and J lost 8 bases; unmatched junction nucleotides: 6. CDR3 DNA: TGCAGTGCTAGCCTCCAGGGGGACGGCTACACCTTC. It translates to CSASLQGDGYTF.

The table lists this clonotype with a count of one. This chain uses TRBV6-1 with TRBJ1-5; D is unclear. The CDR3 is made up of 14 amino acids. The V end was cut by 6 bases, the J end by 2 bases, with 11 bases between. The germline CDR1 and CDR2 sequences are MNHNS and SASEGT. CDR3 nucleotides: TGTGCCAGCAGCCGGAAGCTTGGCAATCAGCCCCAGCATTTT. Amino acid sequence: CASSRKLGNQPQHF.

The chain couples TRBV24-1 to TRBJ1-1, with D uncertain. CDR1 and CDR2 from the germline V gene are KGHDR and SFDVKD. The CDR3 consists of 14 residues. Trimming left V 4 bases short and J 1 base short, with 9 bases between. The CDR3, as DNA: TGTGCCACCAGTGACCAGGATTGGAACACTGAAGCTTTCTTT. This codes for CATSDQDWNTEAFF.

The V call is TRBV19, the J call TRBJ1-5; the D gene is possibly TRBD1 (6 bases). This CDR3 has 15 residues. Germline loops: CDR1 LNHDA, CDR2 SQIVND (reference sequence). V lost 7 bases and J lost 1, with 14 bases in between. DNA of the CDR3: TGTGCCAGTACCCATTACAGGGACAGCAATCAGCCCCAGCATTTT. This codes for CASTHYRDSNQPQHF. The whole variable domain, remainder taken from reference TRBV19 and TRBJ1-5, is DGGITQSPKYLFRKEGQNVTLSCEQNLNHDAMYWYRQDPGQGLRLIYYSQIVNDFQKGDIAEGYSVSREKKESFPLTVTSAQKNPTAFYLCASTHYRDSNQPQHFGDGTRLSIL.

V gene TRBV6-1 combines with J gene TRBJ1-1; D unclear. The CDR3 runs 14 residues. The germline V gene has CDR1 MNHNS and CDR2 SASEGT. Between the trimmed V and J ends, which lost 8 bases and 2 bases, there was a span of 15 bases. The DNA of the CDR3 is TGTGCCAGCGCGGCTTCGGGGATTAACACTGAAGCTTTCTTT. This codes for CASAASGINTEAFF.

This clonotype was counted between two and nine times. The CDR3 here is CASSPKLGLPKTTDTQYF. Written as DNA, the CDR3 is TGTGCCAGCAGCCCGAAGCTGGGACTACCGAAAACGACAGATACGCAGTATTTT. J is TRBJ2-3 and V is TRBV7-9, with TRBD2 identical over 7 bases. Unmatched junction bases numbered 17, after V lost 5 bases and J lost 3 bases. The CDR3 is 18 residues long. Germline CDR1 reads SEHNR; CDR2 reads FQNEAQ (reference sequence).

This clonotype was recorded a few times. The DNA of the CDR3 is TGCAGTGCTAGAGATAACGACGGAAATCAGCCCCAGCATTTT. Amino acid sequence: CSARDNDGNQPQHF. The chain joins TRBV20-1 to TRBJ1-5; no clear D. V lost 0 bases, J lost 4 bases, and 10 bases lay in between. This CDR3 comprises 14 residues. From germline, CDR1 is DFQATT and CDR2 SNEGSKA (reference sequence).

The V gene is TRBV3-1, the J gene TRBJ2-3; 15 nucleotides align to TRBD2. This CDR3 has 14 amino acids. Per the germline V gene, CDR1 is LGHDT and CDR2 is YNNKEL (reference sequence). The junction had 4 bases not matched to a gene; V was cut back by 10 bases and J by 5 bases. Here the CDR3 reads CATRTSGGGDTQYF. The DNA for the CDR3 is TGTGCCACCAGGACTAGCGGGGGGGGAGATACGCAGTATTTT.

This chain connects TRBV2 to TRBJ2-7; D remains unclear. Germline V gene lookup returns CDR1 SNHLY and CDR2 FYNNEI. The ends were cut back, 0 bases at V and 4 bases at J, with 4 bases in the middle. The CDR3 loop spans 12 amino acids. The CDR3 protein is CASSEARYEQYF. CDR3 nucleotide sequence: TGTGCCAGCAGTGAAGCGAGGTACGAGCAGTACTTC.

The V and J genes are TRBV2 and TRBJ1-2; 7 positions agree with TRBD1. Germline CDR1 and CDR2: SNHLY and FYNNEI. Trimming at V came to 4 bases and at J to 6 bases, leaving 5 bases not matched to a gene. CDR3 size: 13 residues. The chain's CDR3 is CASSAQGFDGYTF. The CDR3 region has the DNA TGTGCCAGCAGTGCACAGGGGTTTGATGGCTACACCTTC.

The genes are TRBV30 and TRBJ1-1, with D unclear. CDR3 length equals 12 residues. Trimming removed 1 base from V and 7 bases from J, with 10 bases in between. Per the germline V gene, CDR1 is GTSNPN and CDR2 is SVGIG (reference sequence). This chain's CDR3 is CAWSGGRGEAFF. CDR3 DNA sequence: TGTGCCTGGAGTGGCGGTCGGGGTGAAGCTTTCTTT.